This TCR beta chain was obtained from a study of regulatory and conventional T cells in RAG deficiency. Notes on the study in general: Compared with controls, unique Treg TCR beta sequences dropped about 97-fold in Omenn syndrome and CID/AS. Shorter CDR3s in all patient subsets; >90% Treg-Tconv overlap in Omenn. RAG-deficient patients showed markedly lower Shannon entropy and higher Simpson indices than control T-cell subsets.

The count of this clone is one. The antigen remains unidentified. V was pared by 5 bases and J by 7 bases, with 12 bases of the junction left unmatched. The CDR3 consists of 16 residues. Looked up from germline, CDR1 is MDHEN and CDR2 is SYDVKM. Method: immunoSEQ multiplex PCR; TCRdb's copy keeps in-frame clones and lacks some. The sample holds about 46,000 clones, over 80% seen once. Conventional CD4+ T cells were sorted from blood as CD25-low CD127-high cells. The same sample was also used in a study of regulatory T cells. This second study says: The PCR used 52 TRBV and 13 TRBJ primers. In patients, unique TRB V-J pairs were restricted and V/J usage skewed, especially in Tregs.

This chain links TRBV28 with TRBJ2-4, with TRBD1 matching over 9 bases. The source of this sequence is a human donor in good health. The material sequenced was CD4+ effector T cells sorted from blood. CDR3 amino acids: CASSPRATGGWNIQYF. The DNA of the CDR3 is TGTGCCAGCAGTCCGCGAGCCACAGGGGGCTGGAACATTCAGTACTTC.